This passage covers 17 T cell receptor beta chains from one sample sequenced in a study of shared clonotypes between healthy human individuals. CD45RO-negative CD8 cells positively selected for CCR7 made up the naive population, which excluded terminally differentiated effector memory CD45RA+ cells. The table came from immunoSEQ multiplex PCR; TCRdb's copy has only in-frame clones and leaves some out. Found here are roughly 2,000,000 clones, approximately 95% of them singletons; the top ten hold around 1%. What was sequenced was naive CD8+ T cells sorted from blood. The origin of the receptors is a man aged 18 to 29 in good health.

V gene TRBV2 combines with J gene TRBJ2-3; 15 bases map to TRBD2. This CDR3 is 16 amino acids long. The germline V gene encodes CDR1 SNHLY and CDR2 FYNNEI. J was trimmed by 5 bases and V by 6 bases; bases with no gene match: 6. The CDR3 loop reads CASSLGLAGGRDTQYF. The CDR3 bases are TGTGCCAGCAGCCTGGGACTAGCGGGGGGAAGAGATACGCAGTATTTT.

The rearrangement links TRBV27 to TRBJ2-3; D not resolved. This CDR3 has 12 amino acids. V gave up 6 bases and J gave up 1 base, with 5 bases separating them. The germline V gene has CDR1 MNHEY and CDR2 SMNVEV (reference sequence). The CDR3 region is CASRAGTDTQYF. As DNA, the CDR3 is TGTGCCAGCAGGGCGGGCACAGATACGCAGTATTTT.

The chain uses TRBV9 and TRBJ2-1; 11 nucleotides line up with TRBD2. CDR1 SGDLS and CDR2 YYNGEE come from the germline V gene. V lost 0 bases and J lost 6; bases outside the gene matches: 8. This CDR3 is 17 amino acids long. The CDR3, as DNA: TGTGCCAGCAGCGTAGATCAACTAGCGGGAGAGCCCAATGAGCAGTTCTTC. Its translation: CASSVDQLAGEPNEQFF.

As regards this clone: Other DNA sequences in this sample translate to the same CDR3. The chain carries TRBV19 and TRBJ2-5; no firm D call. Trimming removed 4 bases at V and 3 bases at J, with 9 bases between. CDR1 and CDR2 from the germline V gene are LNHDA and SQIVND (reference sequence). The CDR3 is 13 residues long. CDR3 in amino acids: CASSTDLEETQYF. In DNA form, the CDR3 reads TGTGCCAGTAGTACGGACCTGGAAGAGACCCAGTACTTC.

The CDR3, as DNA: TGTGCCACCACCTTGAAGGGAACAGAAGCTTTCTTT. It translates to CATTLKGTEAFF. The chain employs TRBV6-5 and TRBJ1-1; D remains ambiguous. V lost 10 bases and J lost 8, with 17 bases in between. From germline, CDR1 is MNHEY and CDR2 SVGAGI. This CDR3 contains 12 residues.

The chain carries TRBV7-9 and TRBJ2-7, with a possible D match to TRBD1 (5 bases). From germline, CDR1 is SEHNR and CDR2 FQNEAQ (reference sequence). The CDR3 length is 15 residues. The ends were cut back, 1 base at V and 0 bases at J, with 10 bases in the middle. CDR3 coding DNA: TGTGCCAGCAGCTTAGTGGGGCCGATCTCCTACGAGCAGTACTTC. Its translation is CASSLVGPISYEQYF.

The chain joins TRBV6-6 to TRBJ2-1; unclear D gene. In germline, CDR1 is MNHNY, CDR2 SVGAGI (reference sequence). The CDR3 runs 12 residues. Trimming removed 2 bases from V and 6 bases from J, with 5 bases in between. Here the CDR3 DNA reads TGTGCCAGCAGTTACCCCTCCAATGAGCAGTTCTTC. Its protein is CASSYPSNEQFF.

This clone has only one observation. CDR3 bases: TGTGCCTGGAATTTTGGGCTAGCGGATAGTAGCACAGATACGCAGTATTTT. As protein: CAWNFGLADSSTDTQYF. V gene TRBV30 combines with J gene TRBJ2-3; TRBD2 aligns across 7 bases. This CDR3 spans 17 amino acids. V lost 4 bases, J lost 0 bases, and 13 bases stayed unmatched. In germline, CDR1 is GTSNPN, CDR2 SVGIG (reference sequence).

The rearrangement joins TRBV29-1 to TRBJ2-5, with D hard to call. Per the germline V gene, CDR1 is SQVTM and CDR2 is ANQGSEA. The CDR3 runs to 15 residues. V was cut by 1 base and J by 3 bases, with 15 bases left in between. CDR3 nucleotide sequence: TGCAGCGTTGAAGGAACCACCGATGGGGAAGAGACCCAGTACTTC. Its translation: CSVEGTTDGEETQYF. The full variable domain, its missing parts supplied by reference TRBV29-1 and TRBJ2-5, is SAVISQKPSRDICQRGTSLTIQCQVDSQVTMMFWYRQQPGQSLTLIATANQGSEATYESGFVIDKFPISRPNLTFSTLTVSNMSPEDSSIYLCSVEGTTDGEETQYFGPGTRLLVL.

CDR3 DNA sequence: TGTGCCAGCAGCTTATCAACGAAAAACAATGAGCAGTTCTTC. Amino acids: CASSLSTKNNEQFF. The rearrangement uses TRBV7-8 and TRBJ2-1; D remains ambiguous. The V gene lost 2 bases and the J gene lost 5 bases, with 10 bases spanning the gap. In germline, CDR1 is SGHVS, CDR2 FQNEAQ. The CDR3 totals 14 residues.

This chain connects TRBV2 to TRBJ2-1, with a possible D match to TRBD2 (5 bases). Germline lookup yields CDR1 SNHLY and CDR2 FYNNEI. The CDR3 contains 13 residues. Trimming left V 7 bases short and J 10 bases short, with 17 bases between. The CDR3 here is CASNPLPPGEQFF. Here the CDR3 DNA reads TGTGCCAGCAATCCTTTGCCGCCGGGGGAGCAGTTCTTC.

This clone is a singleton in its sample. This chain links TRBV7-2 with TRBJ2-7; D not resolved. This CDR3 has 13 amino acids. CDR1 and CDR2 from the germline V gene are SGHTA and FQGNSA. V was cut by 5 bases and J by 6 bases, with 14 bases left in between. The CDR3 DNA follows: TGTGCCAGCAGCCCCTTCCCTCAATTCGAGCAGTACTTC. Amino acids: CASSPFPQFEQYF.

The rearrangement uses TRBV9 and TRBJ2-3, with D perhaps matching TRBD2 (6 bases). The CDR3 length is 15 residues. The V gene's germline CDR1 is SGDLS and CDR2 YYNGEE. The V end lost 3 bases, the J end lost 0 bases, and 11 bases lay between the germline ends. CDR3 sequence (DNA): TGTGCCAGCAGCGGATGGGGGACTAGCACAGATACGCAGTATTTT. This gives the protein CASSGWGTSTDTQYF.

The chain recombines TRBV6-1 with TRBJ2-7, with 10 bases identical to TRBD2. The trim removed 3 bases at V and 6 bases at J, leaving 8 bases unmatched. The germline gives CDR1 MNHNS, CDR2 SASEGT. CDR3 length: 15 amino acids. In nucleotides, the CDR3 is TGTGCCAGCAGTGACCGCGCTAGCGGGGGCACCGAGCAGTACTTC. The encoded protein is CASSDRASGGTEQYF.

V gene TRBV4-1 combines with J gene TRBJ2-2; 9 positions match TRBD1. There are 19 residues in the CDR3. V was clipped by 2 bases and J by 4 bases; unmatched bases: 14. Germline V lookup: CDR1 MGHRA, CDR2 YSYEKL. CDR3 sequence (DNA): TGCGCCAGCAGCCAACCTCGGACAGGGGAAGTTTGGGGCACCGGGGAGCTGTTTTTT. Its protein product is CASSQPRTGEVWGTGELFF.

Comments on this clone: The same CDR3 is also encoded by other DNA sequences in this sample. The gene calls are TRBV6-5 and TRBJ1-4; possible D gene TRBD1, 6 bases. In germline, CDR1 is MNHEY, CDR2 SVGAGI. The germline V and J ends were trimmed by 4 bases and 2 bases, with 8 bases remaining between them. The CDR3 extends over 14 amino acids. As DNA, the CDR3 is TGTGCCAGCAGTTTAGGGGGGACTAATGAAAAACTGTTTTTT. Translating gives CASSLGGTNEKLFF.

The table lists this clone with a few counts. The chain uses TRBV14 and TRBJ1-6; 7 positions agree with TRBD1. In germline, CDR1 is SGHDN, CDR2 FVKESK. The junction had 7 bases not matched to a gene; V was cut back by 4 bases and J by 7 bases. This CDR3 has 15 amino acids. The CDR3 region is CASSRTGTANSPLHF. The CDR3 DNA follows: TGTGCCAGCAGCCGGACCGGGACAGCAAATTCACCCCTCCACTTT.